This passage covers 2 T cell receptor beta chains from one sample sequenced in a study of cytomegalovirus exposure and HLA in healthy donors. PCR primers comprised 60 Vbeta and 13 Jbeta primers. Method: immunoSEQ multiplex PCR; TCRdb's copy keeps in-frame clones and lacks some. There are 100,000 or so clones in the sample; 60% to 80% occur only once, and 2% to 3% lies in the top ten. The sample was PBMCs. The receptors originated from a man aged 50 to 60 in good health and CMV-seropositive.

CDR3 residues: CASSFLEGSGYTF. The DNA for the CDR3 is TGTGCCAGCAGCTTCTTGGAGGGAAGCGGCTACACCTTC. The chain uses TRBV5-4 and TRBJ1-2; D not resolved. Germline CDR1 and CDR2: SGHNT and YYREEE (reference sequence). This CDR3 is 13 amino acids long. The V end was cut by 2 bases, the J end by 8 bases, with 13 bases between.

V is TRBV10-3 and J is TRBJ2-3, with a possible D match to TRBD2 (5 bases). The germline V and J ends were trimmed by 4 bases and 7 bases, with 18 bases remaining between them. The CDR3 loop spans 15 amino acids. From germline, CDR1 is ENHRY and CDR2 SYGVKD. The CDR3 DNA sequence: TGTGCCATCAGTGGACTCGCGGGTATAGGAAATACGCAGTATTTT. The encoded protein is CAISGLAGIGNTQYF.